This T cell receptor beta chain is drawn from a study of OX40 agonist ivuxolimab in advanced cancers. The overall study: The mean age was approximately 60 years, ranging from 23 to 79, with less than 90% of participants male. Study findings and constraints: Normalized T-cell clonal expansion was also low in some nonresponders.

The protocol was immunoSEQ multiplex PCR, while the TCRdb copy is restricted to in-frame clones and leaves out a portion. The sample consists of around 63,000 clones, 80% to 90% of them appearing once. Trimming took off 2 bases at V and 7 bases at J, with 11 bases between the two ends. Germline V gene sequence: CDR1 SGHDT, CDR2 YYEEEE. This CDR3 comprises 13 residues. On this clone itself: Its specificity is unknown.

The chain recombines TRBV5-6 with TRBJ2-3; either TRBD1 or TRBD2 may supply D (5 bases each). This receptor was obtained from an adult with an advanced solid tumor such as melanoma, head and neck, liver or kidney cancer. The starting material was CD4+ or CD8+ T cells sorted from blood, obtained in a trial of the OX40 agonist ivuxolimab. The CDR3 here is CASSFDSGYTQYF. Written as DNA, the CDR3 is TGTGCCAGCAGCTTTGACAGCGGATATACGCAGTATTTT. Combining the CDR3 with reference TRBV5-6 and TRBJ2-3 gives the whole variable domain DAGVTQSPTHLIKTRGQQVTLRCSPKSGHDTVSWYQQALGQGPQFIFQYYEEEERQRGNFPDRFSGHQFPNYSSELNVNALLLGDSALYLCASSFDSGYTQYFGPGTRLTVL.